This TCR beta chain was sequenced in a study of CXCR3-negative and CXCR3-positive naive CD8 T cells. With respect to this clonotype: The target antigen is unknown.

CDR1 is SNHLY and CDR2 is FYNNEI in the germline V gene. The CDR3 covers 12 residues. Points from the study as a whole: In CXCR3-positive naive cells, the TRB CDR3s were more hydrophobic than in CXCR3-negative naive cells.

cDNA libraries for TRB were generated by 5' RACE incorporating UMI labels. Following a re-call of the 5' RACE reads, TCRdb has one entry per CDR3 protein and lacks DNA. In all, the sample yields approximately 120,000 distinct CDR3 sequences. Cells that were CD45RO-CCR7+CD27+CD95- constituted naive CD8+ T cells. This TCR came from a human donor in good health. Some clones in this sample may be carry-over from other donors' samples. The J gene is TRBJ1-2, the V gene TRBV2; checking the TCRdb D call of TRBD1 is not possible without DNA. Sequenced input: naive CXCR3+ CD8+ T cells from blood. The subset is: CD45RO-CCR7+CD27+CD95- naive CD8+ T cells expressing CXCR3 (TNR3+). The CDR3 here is CASRPGSYGYTF.